These 21 T cell receptor beta chains were sequenced from one sample in a study of cytomegalovirus exposure and HLA in healthy donors (dated by TCRdb to about 2017). Library generation was performed with the immunoSEQ multiplex PCR assay. A mixture of 60 forward primers for TCR Vbeta segments and 13 reverse primers for TCR Jbeta segments was used in the multiplex PCR. TCRdb mirrors the immuneACCESS table, restricted to in-frame sequences. Some clones are absent from its copies; in checked studies, under half trace to an unresolved V gene, and the reason for the others is unknown. This sample lists over 70,000 clones; less than 80% were detected once. The ten largest clonotypes hold 2.1% of the sample. The sequencing input was PBMCs. The receptors stem from a man aged 30 to 45 in good health and CMV-seronegative.

This CDR3 reads CASSDLQETQYF. CDR3 in DNA: TGTGCCAGCAGTGATCTCCAAGAGACCCAGTACTTC. The chain couples TRBV2 to TRBJ2-5, with unresolved D. Per the germline V gene, CDR1 is SNHLY and CDR2 is FYNNEI. The ends were cut back, 3 bases at V and 1 base at J, with 3 bases in the middle. This CDR3 is 12 amino acids long.

The chain uses TRBV4-2 and TRBJ1-4; D is ambiguous. The V end lost 5 bases, the J end lost 4 bases, and 14 bases lay between the germline ends. CDR1 and CDR2 (germline): LGHNA, YNFKEQ. This CDR3 is 15 amino acids long. The CDR3 nucleotides read TGTGCCAGCAGCTCCCGACTGGATAATAATGAAAAACTGTTTTTT. The encoded protein is CASSSRLDNNEKLFF.

The V call is TRBV21-1, the J call TRBJ2-3; TRBD2, the table's D call, lacks a check against the DNA. TRBV21-1 is listed as a pseudogene. The CDR3 is 16 amino acids. The CDR3 sequence: CASSKGTSGSTDTQYF. The CDR3 nucleotides are TGTGCCAGCAGCAAAGGGACTAGCGGGAGCACAGATACGCAGTATTTT.

This clone was observed a handful of times. This chain joins TRBV7-8 and TRBJ1-2; no firm D call. Germline V gene lookup returns CDR1 SGHVS and CDR2 FQNEAQ. V was shortened by 3 bases and J by 1 base, with 6 bases between the two germline ends. The CDR3 sequence is 13 residues long. The CDR3 protein is CASSLPLNYGYTF. In DNA form, the CDR3 reads TGTGCCAGCAGCTTGCCACTTAACTATGGCTACACCTTC.

V gene TRBV13 combines with J gene TRBJ2-3; no clear D gene. V lost 3 bases to trimming and J lost 2 bases, with 9 bases between them. CDR1 is PRHDT and CDR2 is FYEKMQ in the germline V gene (reference sequence). The CDR3 is made up of 14 amino acids. DNA for the CDR3: TGTGCCAGCAGCTTTGGCCAGGACACAGATACGCAGTATTTT. Its protein product is CASSFGQDTDTQYF.

This clone has more than one count but fewer than ten. The J gene is TRBJ1-1, the V gene TRBV19, with a tentative D call TRBD1 (5 bases). Germline V gives CDR1 LNHDA, CDR2 SQIVND (reference sequence). The germline V and J ends were trimmed by 9 bases and 0 bases, with 11 bases remaining between them. This CDR3 contains 13 residues. The CDR3 protein is CASRQYMNTEAFF. CDR3 in DNA: TGTGCCAGCAGACAGTACATGAACACTGAAGCTTTCTTT.

The chain has TRBV19 and TRBJ2-7; D may be TRBD1 (5 bases). Trimming shortened V by 1 base and J by 3 bases, and 19 bases separated the two germline ends. Looked up from germline, CDR1 is LNHDA and CDR2 is SQIVND (reference sequence). The CDR3 loop spans 17 amino acids. The CDR3 DNA reads as TGTGCCAGTAGTATAGGGATCCTAGGGGCAGGAATCTACGAGCAGTACTTC. Amino acid sequence: CASSIGILGAGIYEQYF. The complete variable domain, with remaining parts taken from reference TRBV19 and TRBJ2-7, reads DGGITQSPKYLFRKEGQNVTLSCEQNLNHDAMYWYRQDPGQGLRLIYYSQIVNDFQKGDIAEGYSVSREKKESFPLTVTSAQKNPTAFYLCASSIGILGAGIYEQYFGPGTRLTVT.

The rearrangement uses TRBV29-1 and TRBJ1-1; D is uncertain. V was cut by 4 bases and J by 2 bases, with 14 bases left in between. CDR1 is SQVTM, CDR2 ANQGSEA, per germline. CDR3 length equals 14 residues. This chain's CDR3 is CSVVDTALNTEAFF. CDR3 sequence (DNA): TGCAGCGTTGTCGACACCGCGCTTAACACTGAAGCTTTCTTT.

The rearrangement uses TRBV9 and TRBJ2-2, with TRBD2 identical over 11 bases. Trimming at V came to 0 bases and at J to 7 bases, leaving 17 bases not matched to a gene. This CDR3 region has 20 residues. CDR1 is SGDLS, CDR2 YYNGEE, per germline. The CDR3: CASSVVVQTSGTVGHGELFF. The CDR3 nucleotides are TGTGCCAGCAGCGTAGTAGTACAGACTAGCGGGACCGTGGGCCACGGGGAGCTGTTTTTT.

The rearrangement links TRBV18 to TRBJ2-7, with D possibly being TRBD1 (5 bases). Trimming took 2 bases from V and 5 from J, leaving 10 bases between them. Germline V gene sequence: CDR1 KGHSH, CDR2 LQKENI. The CDR3 extends over 13 amino acids. The CDR3, as DNA: TGTGCCAGCTCACCAGCAGGGATCCACGAGCAGTACTTC. It encodes CASSPAGIHEQYF.

This clone was seen more than once but under ten times. The chain combines TRBV5-6 with TRBJ2-7; no clear D gene. In germline, CDR1 is SGHDT, CDR2 YYEEEE. V was trimmed by 1 base and J by 0 bases, leaving 14 bases between them. The CDR3 has 16 amino acids. The CDR3, as DNA: TGTGCCAGCAGCTTGTGGGCTCGGCAGAACTCCTACGAGCAGTACTTC. Its protein product is CASSLWARQNSYEQYF. The whole variable domain, remainder taken from reference TRBV5-6 and TRBJ2-7, is DAGVTQSPTHLIKTRGQQVTLRCSPKSGHDTVSWYQQALGQGPQFIFQYYEEEERQRGNFPDRFSGHQFPNYSSELNVNALLLGDSALYLCASSLWARQNSYEQYFGPGTRLTVT.

CDR3 DNA: TGTGCCAGCAGCTTAGAGGGCGTTTTAGTCACTGAAGCTTTCTTT. It translates to CASSLEGVLVTEAFF. This chain links TRBV11-2 with TRBJ1-1; D is unclear. The CDR3 has 15 amino acids. Trimming removed 0 bases from V and 4 bases from J, with 12 bases in between. The germline gives CDR1 SGHAT, CDR2 FQNNGV.

The chain links TRBV7-8 to TRBJ2-7; perhaps TRBD1 as D (6 bases). The germline gives CDR1 SGHVS, CDR2 FQNEAQ. CDR3 length: 13 amino acids. The V gene lost 5 bases and the J gene lost 2 bases, with 10 bases spanning the gap. The CDR3 sequence is CASSERTAYEQYF. The CDR3 DNA reads TGTGCCAGCAGCGAGAGGACAGCCTACGAGCAGTACTTC.

On this clone itself: The sample carries other DNA sequences with the same CDR3. This sequence joins TRBV5-1 and TRBJ1-1; TRBD1 is a possible D gene (5 bases). Germline values: CDR1 SGHRS, CDR2 YFSETQ. The CDR3 sequence is 13 residues long. V gave up 5 bases and J gave up 1 base, with 9 bases separating them. DNA for the CDR3: TGCGCCAGCAGGGGGCAGGGGAACACTGAAGCTTTCTTT. It codes for CASRGQGNTEAFF.

There are a few counts of this clone. The chain recombines TRBV19 with TRBJ1-5; TRBD1 matches at 10 bases. Germline CDR1 is LNHDA and CDR2 is SQIVND (reference sequence). The CDR3 consists of 14 residues. V shed 3 bases, J shed 11 bases, and the junction held 7 bases outside the gene matches. The CDR3 bases are TGTGCCAGTAGTATTGACAGGGGGCTCACCGCCCAGCATTTT. Translated, it gives CASSIDRGLTAQHF.

This clone has only a few counts. The CDR3 DNA reads TGTGCCAGCAGTGGGACAGGGGGTATCGGAAAACTGTTTTTT. It translates to CASSGTGGIGKLFF. The chain recombines TRBV27 with TRBJ1-4; 11 nucleotides agree with TRBD1. This CDR3 spans 14 amino acids. Germline V gene lookup returns CDR1 MNHEY and CDR2 SMNVEV (reference sequence). Germline trimming cut 5 bases from V and 10 bases from J; bases unmatched to any gene: 6.

The chain links TRBV4-2 to TRBJ1-1, with TRBD1 matching 7 bases. There are 16 residues in the CDR3. Germline CDR1 reads LGHNA; CDR2 reads YNFKEQ. V lost 3 bases to trimming and J lost 0 bases; unmatched junction nucleotides: 7. The CDR3 loop reads CASSQGGDRVNTEAFF. CDR3 bases: TGTGCCAGCAGCCAGGGAGGAGACAGGGTGAACACTGAAGCTTTCTTT.

The rearrangement uses TRBV7-3 and TRBJ1-1, with 7 bases lining up with TRBD1. V lost 5 bases, J lost 0 bases, and 3 bases stayed unmatched. CDR1 and CDR2 (germline): SGHTA, FQGTGA. The CDR3 is made up of 14 amino acids. The CDR3 spells CASSRDRMNTEAFF. For the CDR3, the DNA is TGTGCCAGCAGCCGGGACAGAATGAACACTGAAGCTTTCTTT. Variable domain in full (rest from reference TRBV7-3 and TRBJ1-1): GAGVSQTPSNKVTEKGKYVELRCDPISGHTALYWYRQSLGQGPEFLIYFQGTGAADDSGLPNDRFFAVRPEGSVSTLKIQRTERGDSAVYLCASSRDRMNTEAFFGQGTRLTVV.

The chain combines TRBV4-3 with TRBJ1-4, with 7 bases identical to TRBD1. Trimming took 4 bases from V and 2 from J; bases not matched to a gene: 7. The CDR3 spans 16 residues. The germline CDR1 and CDR2 sequences are LGHNA and YSLEER. CDR3 loop: CASSLSRGSTNEKLFF. CDR3 DNA sequence: TGCGCCAGCAGCCTGAGCAGGGGGTCGACTAATGAAAAACTGTTTTTT.

The CDR3, as DNA: TGCGCCAGCAGTCGGGGAGGGGGCGACAGGGGTATTCGGGAGACCCAGTACTTC. Translated, it gives CASSRGGGDRGIRETQYF. The chain combines TRBV4-1 with TRBJ2-5, with D possibly matching TRBD1 (8 bases). The germline gives CDR1 MGHRA, CDR2 YSYEKL. V lost 6 bases, J lost 5 bases, and 28 bases lay in between. This CDR3 has 18 residues.

The chain is built from TRBV7-9 and TRBJ2-7; the D gene is possibly TRBD1 (5 bases). CDR1 is SEHNR, CDR2 FQNEAQ, per germline (reference sequence). The V and J ends lost 5 bases and 0 bases respectively, with 8 bases between them. The CDR3 spans 13 residues. The CDR3 loop reads CASSPDNSYEQYF. Here the CDR3 DNA reads TGTGCCAGCAGCCCGGACAACTCCTACGAGCAGTACTTC.